The clone carrying this TCR beta chain was seen a handful of times. Its antigen remains unidentified. These data belong to a study of Graves' ophthalmopathy and Graves' hyperthyroidism. For the study at large: Upon initial diagnosis and before any treatment, peripheral blood was collected.

The source of the PBMCs was more than 9.5 ml of fresh peripheral blood. Deletions cut 8 bases from V and 3 bases from J, with 8 bases between. CDR1 and CDR2 (germline): LNHDA, SQIVND (reference sequence). The CDR3 has 11 residues. The sequenced template was RNA, covering the TCR beta CDR3 region. First-round RT-PCR relied on HTBI primers, and a second-round multiplex PCR came next. TCRdb independently ran MiXCR on the multiplex PCR reads; one entry per CDR3 protein. The repertoire holds 200,000 to 300,000 distinct CDR3 sequences, with around 50% as singletons. General observations from the study: Most thyroid clonotypes expanded beyond 0.001 frequency were also found in blood. The model reached approximately 70% sensitivity and roughly 72% specificity for predicting ophthalmopathy progression.

The sequenced material came from peripheral blood. The V and J genes are TRBV19 and TRBJ2-7; D perhaps matches TRBD1 (6 bases). This sequence originates from an adult man with Graves' ophthalmopathy. CDR3 in amino acids: CASQQGYEQYF. In nucleotides, the CDR3 is TGTGCCAGTCAACAGGGCTACGAGCAGTACTTC.